This T cell receptor beta chain derives from a study of blood T cell repertoires in COVID-19. Background on the study: Donors in the United States, Italy and Spain gave samples during acute or convalescent COVID-19. In each case, the material was cDNA or gDNA derived from T cells, B-cell-depleted T cells, or PBMCs.

Per the original data handling: Nucleated cell number was recorded as an estimate derived from reference gene primer amplification. The table came from immunoSEQ multiplex PCR; TCRdb's copy has only in-frame clones and leaves some out. D and trimming come from the DNA, and the V and J calls and clone size come from that table. This sample has 60,000 to 90,000 clones, with 65% to 85% found just once. The CDR3 has 12 residues. Per germline, CDR1 SGDLS and CDR2 YYNGEE. Trimming shortened V by 7 bases and J by 7 bases, and 12 bases separated the two germline ends. The TCR comes from a man aged 60 to 75 with active or convalescent COVID-19. The chain recombines TRBV9 with TRBJ2-1, with a tentative D call TRBD2 (6 bases). What was sequenced was peripheral blood. For the CDR3, the DNA is TGTGCCAGCGGGGGGTCGGGAAATGAGCAGTTCTTC. Amino acids: CASGGSGNEQFF.